These 17 T cell receptor beta chains originate from one sample sequenced in a study of shared clonotypes between healthy human individuals. Sequencing was performed with immunoSEQ multiplex PCR; in TCRdb, only in-frame clones are kept and a portion is missing. Counted here are some 1.5 million clones, around 98% occurring once; the ten biggest clones make up about 0.45%. The sample taken for sequencing was naive CD4+ T cells sorted from blood. Described subset: CD45RA+ positively selected. The receptors come from a man aged 25 to 45 in good health.

This CDR3 reads CASSPYGRGLYNEQFF. CDR3 sequence (DNA): TGTGCCAGTAGTCCCTACGGGAGGGGACTCTACAATGAGCAGTTCTTC. V usage is TRBV19 and J usage is TRBJ2-1; 8 bases line up with TRBD2. The CDR3 spans 16 residues. Per the germline V gene, CDR1 is LNHDA and CDR2 is SQIVND (reference sequence). V trimming: 5 bases; J trimming: 3 bases; junction bases outside the gene matches: 9.

The rearrangement links TRBV2 to TRBJ2-6; D perhaps matches TRBD2 (5 bases). Germline CDR1 SNHLY, CDR2 FYNNEI. Between the trimmed V and J ends, which lost 4 bases and 1 base, there was a span of 5 bases. This CDR3 is 14 amino acids long. This CDR3 reads CASSGESGANVLTF. In DNA form, the CDR3 reads TGTGCCAGCAGTGGGGAGTCTGGGGCCAACGTCCTGACTTTC.

This clone has just one count. This rearrangement joins TRBV19 to TRBJ2-2; 11 bases are shared with TRBD2. This CDR3 spans 16 amino acids. Trimming cost V 7 bases and J 5 bases; bases outside gene matches: 9. Germline V gene sequence: CDR1 LNHDA, CDR2 SQIVND (reference sequence). This chain's CDR3 is CASTPSASGRTGELFF. CDR3 bases: TGTGCCAGTACCCCCTCCGCTAGCGGGAGGACCGGGGAGCTGTTTTTT.

This clone was detected once. The rearrangement joins TRBV27 to TRBJ2-7; the D is unclear. The CDR3 runs 15 residues. The ends were cut back, 3 bases at V and 0 bases at J, with 12 bases in the middle. Germline CDR1 is MNHEY and CDR2 is SMNVEV (reference sequence). CDR3 coding DNA: TGTGCCAGCAGTTTTACCTACCCAGGCTCCTACGAGCAGTACTTC. Encoded protein: CASSFTYPGSYEQYF.

The rearrangement uses TRBV5-4 and TRBJ2-1, with D hard to call. V was clipped by 0 bases and J by 4 bases, with 5 bases between them. The germline V gene encodes CDR1 SGHNT and CDR2 YYREEE (reference sequence). This CDR3 is 13 amino acids long. The CDR3 reads CASSLVRYNEQFF. Written as DNA, the CDR3 is TGTGCCAGCAGCTTGGTTCGATACAATGAGCAGTTCTTC.

The chain carries TRBV6-4 and TRBJ2-2; D not resolved. The V gene lost 6 bases and the J gene lost 4 bases, with 12 bases spanning the gap. CDR3 length equals 14 residues. Germline CDR1 and CDR2: MRHNA and SNTAGT. The CDR3 spells CASSVRRATGELFF. CDR3 sequence (DNA): TGTGCCAGCAGCGTTAGAAGGGCCACCGGGGAGCTGTTTTTT.

This chain connects TRBV11-2 to TRBJ2-7; D ambiguous. Trimming removed 7 bases from V and 0 bases from J, with 16 bases in between. The CDR3 runs to 15 residues. Germline CDR1 and CDR2: SGHAT and FQNNGV. DNA for the CDR3: TGTGCCAGCAAGAAGGGTTGGACGGACTCCTACGAGCAGTACTTC. Translated: CASKKGWTDSYEQYF.

V is TRBV2 and J is TRBJ2-7; D gene unclear. Germline CDR1 SNHLY, CDR2 FYNNEI. This CDR3 has 17 amino acids. Trimming left V 4 bases short and J 0 bases short, with 19 bases between. CDR3 DNA: TGTGCCAGCAGTGCCCGTACCCTGACCTTTAACTCCTACGAGCAGTACTTC. This gives the protein CASSARTLTFNSYEQYF.

The rearrangement joins TRBV5-4 to TRBJ2-7, with 7 bases aligning to TRBD2. With 2 bases clipped from V and 5 bases from J, the junction kept 10 bases outside the gene matches. CDR1 is SGHNT and CDR2 is YYREEE in the germline V gene (reference sequence). CDR3 length: 15 residues. The CDR3: CASSLIGGSVHEQYF. The CDR3 nucleotides read TGTGCCAGCAGCTTAATTGGCGGGAGTGTCCACGAGCAGTACTTC.

DNA of the CDR3: TGTGCCAGCAGCCCCCGGGGGACTAGCGGGAGCGCAGATACGCAGTATTTT. Protein: CASSPRGTSGSADTQYF. The chain carries TRBV7-6 and TRBJ2-3, with 14 bases fitting TRBD2. V gave up 5 bases and J gave up 4 bases; unmatched junction bases: 8. Germline V gives CDR1 SGHVS, CDR2 FNYEAQ. This CDR3 comprises 17 residues.

The V gene is TRBV9, the J gene TRBJ2-7; the D is unclear. Trimming cost V 0 bases and J 2 bases, with 9 bases left between them. Germline V CDR1 and CDR2: SGDLS, YYNGEE. This CDR3 has 14 amino acids. DNA of the CDR3: TGTGCCAGCAGCGTAGAACGGTCCCCCTACGAGCAGTACTTC. This translates into CASSVERSPYEQYF. The entire variable domain, with the rest obtained from reference TRBV9 and TRBJ2-7, is as follows: DSGVTQTPKHLITATGQRVTLRCSPRSGDLSVYWYQQSLDQGLQFLIQYYNGEERAKGNILERFSAQQFPDLHSELNLSSLELGDSALYFCASSVERSPYEQYFGPGTRLTVT.

The genes are TRBV4-1 and TRBJ2-7; unclear D gene. Germline V CDR1 and CDR2: MGHRA, YSYEKL. The CDR3 has 13 residues. The V end lost 1 base, the J end lost 2 bases, and 6 bases lay between the germline ends. Here the CDR3 DNA reads TGCGCCAGCAGCCAAGTCCAGGCCTACGAGCAGTACTTC. This gives the protein CASSQVQAYEQYF.

This chain links TRBV6-5 with TRBJ1-1, with a tentative D call TRBD1 (6 bases). The CDR3 extends over 15 amino acids. From germline, CDR1 is MNHEY and CDR2 SVGAGI. Trimming took off 6 bases at V and 8 bases at J, with 22 bases between the two ends. CDR3 nucleotides: TGTGCCAGCAGAGACGAAGGGGGAAGGGATAGCGAAGCTTTCTTT. Translated: CASRDEGGRDSEAFF.

This chain uses TRBV2 with TRBJ2-5, with no clear D. The germline V gene has CDR1 SNHLY and CDR2 FYNNEI. Trimming left V 4 bases short and J 3 bases short, with 9 bases between. The CDR3 totals 13 residues. DNA of the CDR3: TGTGCCAGCAGTGGTGACCGAAAAGAGACCCAGTACTTC. Translating it yields CASSGDRKETQYF.

The chain couples TRBV27 to TRBJ2-7, with TRBD2 identical over 10 bases. The CDR3 sequence is 16 residues long. V shed 8 bases, J shed 2 bases, and the junction held 12 bases outside the gene matches. Germline CDR1 reads MNHEY; CDR2 reads SMNVEV (reference sequence). The CDR3 spells CASGNLLAGTAYEQYF. DNA for the CDR3: TGTGCCAGCGGCAACCTACTAGCGGGGACAGCCTACGAGCAGTACTTC.

The V call is TRBV5-4, the J call TRBJ2-7; 14 bases match TRBD2. V shed 2 bases, J shed 6 bases, and the junction held 4 bases outside the gene matches. This CDR3 region has 15 residues. CDR1 and CDR2 (germline): SGHNT, YYREEE (reference sequence). CDR3 nucleotide sequence: TGTGCCAGCAGCTTACCGGGACTAGCGGGAGTCGAGCAGTACTTC. Its protein product is CASSLPGLAGVEQYF.

The V call is TRBV5-6, the J call TRBJ1-3, with D unclear. V was cut by 4 bases and J by 0 bases, with 8 bases left in between. The CDR3 is made up of 14 amino acids. CDR1 and CDR2 from the germline V gene are SGHDT and YYEEEE. This CDR3 reads CASSRRGSGNTIYF. The CDR3 DNA is TGTGCCAGCAGCCGTCGGGGCTCTGGAAACACCATATATTTT. Combining the CDR3 with reference TRBV5-6 and TRBJ1-3 gives the whole variable domain DAGVTQSPTHLIKTRGQQVTLRCSPKSGHDTVSWYQQALGQGPQFIFQYYEEEERQRGNFPDRFSGHQFPNYSSELNVNALLLGDSALYLCASSRRGSGNTIYFGEGSWLTVV.